The subject of this entry is one TCR beta chain. Sequencing was performed with immunoSEQ multiplex PCR; in TCRdb, only in-frame clones are kept and a portion is missing. This table has some 120,000 clones, roughly four fifths appearing once. The sample originates from a study of blood T cell repertoires in COVID-19. The length of the CDR3 is 13 residues. Germline CDR1 is SQVTM and CDR2 is ANQGSEA. V was trimmed by 2 bases and J by 7 bases, leaving 14 bases between them. The sequencing sample was made of PBMCs or T cells enriched from blood (not recorded which). This TCR was sampled from a man aged 25-45 years who had recovered from COVID-19. V usage is TRBV29-1 and J usage is TRBJ2-5; D may be TRBD1 (5 bases). This CDR3 is CSVETPGWGTQYF. The CDR3 DNA sequence: TGCAGCGTTGAAACCCCAGGGTGGGGGACCCAGTACTTC.